This entry lists 16 T cell receptor beta chains sequenced from one sample in a study of blood T cell dynamics during melanoma immunotherapy. Repertoires were generated with immunoSEQ multiplex PCR, while TCRdb's copy carries only in-frame clones and drops some. The data contain more than 8,000 clones, more than 65% of them singletons. As for time point: pre-treatment baseline. The specimen comprised blood, sampled from a patient treated with checkpoint blockade. The receptors were sampled from a human donor with melanoma.

This sequence joins TRBV27 and TRBJ2-1, with 14 bases aligning to TRBD2. Germline V gene data show CDR1 as MNHEY and CDR2 as SMNVEV (reference sequence). The J segment lost 5 bases and the V segment lost 1 base, leaving 7 bases of the junction unmatched. The CDR3 sequence is 18 residues long. The CDR3 DNA reads TGTGCCAGCAGTTTATACCCGTTGGGACTAGCGGGAGACAATGAGCAGTTCTTC. This gives the protein CASSLYPLGLAGDNEQFF.

The chain couples TRBV6-4 to TRBJ2-2; D not certain. Per germline, CDR1 MRHNA and CDR2 SNTAGT. CDR3 length: 14 amino acids. V gave up 5 bases and J gave up 2 bases, with 9 bases separating them. CDR3 coding DNA: TGTGCCAGCAGTCCGGGCTCAAACACCGGGGAGCTGTTTTTT. As protein: CASSPGSNTGELFF.

This chain connects TRBV7-2 to TRBJ1-5; no definite D call. Germline CDR1 and CDR2: SGHTA and FQGNSA. Trimming removed 2 bases from V and 0 bases from J, with 2 bases in between. CDR3 length equals 13 residues. CDR3 bases: TGTGCCAGCAGCTTAAATAGCAATCAGCCCCAGCATTTT. Its protein is CASSLNSNQPQHF.

Points on this clone: One end of the junction fails to match germline, which may point to a read error. The V gene is TRBV27, the J gene TRBJ2-7, with a possible D match to TRBD2 (5 bases). The CDR3 sequence is 12 residues long. Germline V gives CDR1 MNHEY, CDR2 SMNVEV (reference sequence). The DNA of the CDR3 is TGTGCCAACAGTTCTCGAGGGAACGAGCAGTACTTC. Protein product: CANSSRGNEQYF.

This clone was observed a handful of times. This sequence joins TRBV15 and TRBJ2-2; D is uncertain. There are 11 residues in the CDR3. V dropped 0 bases and J dropped 7 bases, with 0 bases sitting between them. Germline CDR1 is LNHNV and CDR2 is YYDKDF (reference sequence). CDR3 amino acids: CATSRDGELFF. CDR3 DNA: TGTGCCACCAGCAGAGACGGGGAGCTGTTTTTT.

J is TRBJ1-2 and V is TRBV11-2, with 8 bases matching TRBD1. V lost 5 bases, J lost 6 bases, and 8 bases stayed unmatched. The CDR3 loop spans 14 amino acids. CDR1 is SGHAT and CDR2 is FQNNGV in the germline V gene. As DNA, the CDR3 is TGTGCCAGCAGCGATTCGGGGACAGGTGATGGCTACACCTTC. Translated: CASSDSGTGDGYTF.

The J gene is TRBJ2-7, the V gene TRBV2, with D uncertain. Germline CDR1 SNHLY, CDR2 FYNNEI. The CDR3 spans 14 residues. The V end was cut by 6 bases, the J end by 0 bases, with 12 bases between. Here the CDR3 reads CASRALTSSYEQYF. The CDR3 DNA is TGTGCCAGCAGGGCCCTTACGAGCTCCTACGAGCAGTACTTC.

This chain joins TRBV4-3 and TRBJ2-1; 14 bases are a match to TRBD2. This CDR3 spans 17 amino acids. CDR1 and CDR2 (germline): LGHNA, YSLEER. The J segment lost 5 bases and the V segment lost 4 bases, leaving 7 bases of the junction unmatched. For the CDR3, the DNA is TGCGCCAGCAGCCTCGGGACTAGCGGGAGTTTCGACAATGAGCAGTTCTTC. Amino acid sequence: CASSLGTSGSFDNEQFF.

The table lists this clone with a few counts. The chain combines TRBV5-1 with TRBJ2-7, with a weak D call TRBD2 (6 bases). Trimming removed 6 bases at V and 6 bases at J, with 16 bases between. CDR1 and CDR2 from the germline V gene are SGHRS and YFSETQ. This CDR3 is built from 13 residues. CDR3 region: CASTEGPEREQYF. The CDR3 region has the DNA TGCGCCAGCACGGAGGGGCCCGAGCGCGAGCAGTACTTC.

The chain couples TRBV27 to TRBJ2-2; 8 positions agree with TRBD1. CDR3 size: 16 residues. Looked up from germline, CDR1 is MNHEY and CDR2 is SMNVEV (reference sequence). V shed 2 bases and J 4 bases; nucleotides not matched to a gene: 6. As DNA, the CDR3 is TGTGCCAGCAGTTTAAGGGGACAGGCTTCCACCGGGGAGCTGTTTTTT. Protein sequence: CASSLRGQASTGELFF.

The CDR3 DNA follows: TGTGCCAGCAGCTTAACGGGCCCGGTAGGGCAGTACTTC. It codes for CASSLTGPVGQYF. The chain carries TRBV7-2 and TRBJ2-7; D is uncertain. V lost 2 bases and J 9 bases, leaving 14 bases between the germline ends. CDR1 and CDR2 from the germline V gene are SGHTA and FQGNSA. The CDR3 consists of 13 residues.

This chain links TRBV29-1 with TRBJ1-2; 9 nucleotides line up with TRBD1. The CDR3 is 14 residues long. Germline CDR1 reads SQVTM; CDR2 reads ANQGSEA. The trim removed 7 bases at V and 5 bases at J, leaving 11 bases unmatched. The CDR3 DNA reads TGCAGCGCCGATGACAGGGGGGTAGGGTATGGCTACACCTTC. Translated: CSADDRGVGYGYTF.

The chain links TRBV7-2 to TRBJ2-7; no definite D call. This CDR3 has 15 amino acids. V was clipped by 5 bases and J by 3 bases, with 17 bases between them. From germline, CDR1 is SGHTA and CDR2 FQGNSA. In nucleotides, the CDR3 is TGTGCCAGCAGCCAGCCATGGACGGGCGGCTACGAGCAGTACTTC. It codes for CASSQPWTGGYEQYF.

The genes are TRBV7-2 and TRBJ2-1; 13 nucleotides match TRBD2. The CDR3 extends over 14 amino acids. Germline V gene data show CDR1 as SGHTA and CDR2 as FQGNSA. J was trimmed by 10 bases and V by 4 bases; bases with no gene match: 4. CDR3 DNA: TGTGCCAGCAGCTCTGGACTAGCGGGAGTGGAGCAGTTCTTC. It specifies CASSSGLAGVEQFF.

This rearrangement joins TRBV9 to TRBJ1-1; TRBD1 matches 9 bases. Germline V gene data show CDR1 as SGDLS and CDR2 as YYNGEE. Losses at the gene ends were 4 bases for V and 5 bases for J; bases not matched to a gene: 6. This CDR3 contains 14 residues. The CDR3 sequence: CASSTTGGPTEAFF. The CDR3 DNA reads as TGTGCCAGCAGCACTACAGGGGGCCCAACTGAAGCTTTCTTT.

This chain links TRBV7-3 with TRBJ2-5; 8 nucleotides line up with TRBD2. Trimming at V came to 2 bases and at J to 5 bases, leaving 1 base not matched to a gene. In germline, CDR1 is SGHTA, CDR2 FQGTGA. There are 13 residues in the CDR3. CDR3 loop: CASSLREGETQYF. DNA of the CDR3: TGTGCCAGCAGCTTACGGGAGGGCGAGACCCAGTACTTC.